This TCR beta chain was recovered during a study of T cell repertoires in cytomegalovirus infection. The CDR3 runs to 15 residues. Trimming took off 2 bases at V and 3 bases at J, with 14 bases between the two ends. Germline CDR1 and CDR2: MDHEN and SYDVKM. A few counts support this clonotype. One entry per CDR3 protein results from TCRdb running MiXCR on the reads. The sample gives some 180,000 distinct CDR3 sequences, approximately 9.6% of which show up once; about 4.6% is in the top ten. This clonotype originated in a human donor in good health (CMV status not recorded). Some clones in this sample may be carry-over from other donors' samples. The sequenced sample was PBMCs. The chain joins TRBV28 to TRBJ2-7, with D perhaps TRBD1 or TRBD2 (5 bases each). Written as DNA, the CDR3 is TGTGCCAGCAGTTTAACGGGGACGATGAACTACGAGCAGTACTTC. Protein: CASSLTGTMNYEQYF.